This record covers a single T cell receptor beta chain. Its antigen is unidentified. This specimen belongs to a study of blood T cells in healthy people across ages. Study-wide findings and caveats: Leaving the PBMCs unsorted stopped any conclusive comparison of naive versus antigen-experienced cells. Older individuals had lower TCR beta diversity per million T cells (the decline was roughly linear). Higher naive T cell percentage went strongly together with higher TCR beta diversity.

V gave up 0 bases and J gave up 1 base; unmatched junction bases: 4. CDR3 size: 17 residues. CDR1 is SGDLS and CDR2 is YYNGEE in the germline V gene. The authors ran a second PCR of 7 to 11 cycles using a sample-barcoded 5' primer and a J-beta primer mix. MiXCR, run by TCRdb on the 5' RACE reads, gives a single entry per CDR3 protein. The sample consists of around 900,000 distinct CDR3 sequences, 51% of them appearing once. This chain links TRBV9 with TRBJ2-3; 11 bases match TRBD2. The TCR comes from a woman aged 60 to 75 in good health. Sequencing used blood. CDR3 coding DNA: TGTGCCAGCAGCGTAGTAGCTAGCGGGAGGCGCACAGATACGCAGTATTTT. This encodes CASSVVASGRRTDTQYF.